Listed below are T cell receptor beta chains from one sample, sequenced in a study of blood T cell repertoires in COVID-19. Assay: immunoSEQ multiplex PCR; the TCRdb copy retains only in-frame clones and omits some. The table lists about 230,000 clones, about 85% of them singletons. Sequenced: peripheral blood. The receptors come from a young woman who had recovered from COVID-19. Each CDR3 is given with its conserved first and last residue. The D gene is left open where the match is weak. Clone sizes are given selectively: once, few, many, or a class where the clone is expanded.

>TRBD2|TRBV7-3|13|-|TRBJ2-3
CASGAGDGATQYF
TGTGCAAGCGGAGCGGGAGATGGAGCTACGCAGTATTTT
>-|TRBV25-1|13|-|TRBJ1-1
CASSEGGATEAFF
TGTGCCAGCAGTGAGGGGGGGGCCACTGAAGCTTTCTTT
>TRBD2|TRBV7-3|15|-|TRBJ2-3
CASSLLSGSSDTQYF
TGTGCCAGCAGCTTACTTAGCGGGAGCTCAGATACGCAGTATTTT
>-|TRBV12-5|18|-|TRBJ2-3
CASGPPSSRGLPTDTQYF
TGTGCTAGTGGCCCCCCCTCGTCGAGAGGGTTGCCTACAGATACGCAGTATTTT
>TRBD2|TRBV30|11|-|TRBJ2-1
CAWSEGLAEFF
TGTGCCTGGAGTGAAGGACTAGCGGAGTTCTTC
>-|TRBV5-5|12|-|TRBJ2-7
CASSLVGYEQYF
TGTGCCAGCAGCTTGGTCGGGTACGAGCAGTACTTC
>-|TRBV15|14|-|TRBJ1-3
CATSREQGRNTIYF
TGTGCCACCAGCAGAGAACAGGGACGAAACACCATATATTTT
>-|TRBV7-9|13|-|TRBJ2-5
CASSPSGQETQYF
TGTGCCAGCAGCCCTTCAGGGCAAGAGACCCAGTACTTC
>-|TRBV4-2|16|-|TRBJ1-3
CASSQGEASSGNTIYF
TGTGCCAGCAGCCAAGGCGAGGCCAGCTCTGGAAACACCATATATTTT
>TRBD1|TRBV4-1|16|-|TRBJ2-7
CASSQANRGLPYEQYF
TGCGCCAGCAGCCAAGCAAACAGGGGGCTTCCCTACGAGCAGTACTTC
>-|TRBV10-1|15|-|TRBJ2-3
CASSEPLREEDTQYF
TGCGCCAGCAGTGAGCCCTTACGAGAGGAAGATACGCAGTATTTT
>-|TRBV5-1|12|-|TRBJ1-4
CASRSPNEKLFF
TGCGCCAGTAGATCCCCTAATGAAAAACTGTTTTTT
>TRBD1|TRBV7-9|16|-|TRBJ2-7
CASSLNPGGSSYEQYF
TGTGCCAGCAGCTTAAATCCAGGGGGCAGTTCCTACGAGCAGTACTTC
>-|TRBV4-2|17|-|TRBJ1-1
CASSQGPLRTLNTEAFF
TGTGCCAGCAGCCAAGGGCCTTTAAGAACGCTGAACACTGAAGCTTTCTTT
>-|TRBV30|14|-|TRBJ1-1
CAWSAQAMNTEAFF
TGTGCCTGGAGTGCACAGGCCATGAACACTGAAGCTTTCTTT
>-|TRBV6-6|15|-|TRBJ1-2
CASSYPGDSTYGYTF
TGTGCCAGCAGTTACCCGGGGGATTCGACCTATGGCTACACCTTC
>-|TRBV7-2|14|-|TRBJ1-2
CASSLGQSIYGYTF
TGTGCCAGCAGCTTAGGACAGTCCATATATGGCTACACCTTC
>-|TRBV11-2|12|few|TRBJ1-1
CASSFLATEAFF
TGTGCCAGCAGCTTCCTGGCCACTGAAGCTTTCTTT
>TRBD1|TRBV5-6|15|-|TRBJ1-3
CASSLGTGAGNTIYF
TGTGCCAGCAGCTTGGGGACAGGGGCCGGAAACACCATATATTTT
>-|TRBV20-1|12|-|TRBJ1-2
CSASTQNYGYTF
TGCAGTGCTAGTACTCAAAACTATGGCTACACCTTC
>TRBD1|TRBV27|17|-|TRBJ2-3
CASSPQTGGHSTDTQYF
TGTGCCAGCAGTCCCCAAACAGGGGGACATAGCACAGATACGCAGTATTTT
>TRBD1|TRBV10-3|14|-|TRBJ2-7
CAIRSDRSVYEQYF
TGTGCCATCAGATCGGACAGGTCGGTCTACGAGCAGTACTTC
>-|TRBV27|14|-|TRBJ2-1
CASKDSGDKGEQFF
TGTGCCAGCAAGGATAGCGGAGATAAAGGTGAGCAGTTCTTC
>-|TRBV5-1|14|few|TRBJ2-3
CASSSEGLTDTQYF
TGCGCCAGCAGCTCGGAGGGACTCACAGATACGCAGTATTTT
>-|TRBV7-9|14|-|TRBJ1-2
CASSGDRQHYGYTF
TGTGCCAGCAGTGGAGACAGGCAGCACTATGGCTACACCTTC
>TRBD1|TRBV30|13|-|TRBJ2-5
CAWSRGQQETQYF
TGTGCCTGGAGTAGGGGACAGCAAGAGACCCAGTACTTC
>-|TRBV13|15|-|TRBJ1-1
CASSFGTIMNTEAFF
TGTGCCAGCAGCTTCGGGACAATCATGAACACTGAAGCTTTCTTT
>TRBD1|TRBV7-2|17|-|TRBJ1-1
CASSPNGTGTMNTEAFF
TGTGCCAGCAGCCCTAACGGGACAGGGACGATGAACACTGAAGCTTTCTTT
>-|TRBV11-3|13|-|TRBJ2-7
CASSLQGNYEQYF
TGTGCCAGCAGCTTACAGGGGAACTACGAGCAGTACTTC
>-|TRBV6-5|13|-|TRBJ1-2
CASSFADTRGYTF
TGTGCCAGCAGTTTTGCGGACACAAGGGGCTACACCTTC
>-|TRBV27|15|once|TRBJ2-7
CASSLFPIGDYEQYF
TGTGCCAGCAGTTTATTCCCCATAGGGGACTACGAGCAGTACTTC
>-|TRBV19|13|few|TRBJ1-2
CASSIRANYGYTF
TGTGCCAGTAGTATAAGAGCTAACTATGGCTACACCTTC
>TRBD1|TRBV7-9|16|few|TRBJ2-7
CASRRRGDRGLYEQYF
TGTGCCAGCAGGCGCCGCGGGGACAGGGGGCTTTACGAGCAGTACTTC
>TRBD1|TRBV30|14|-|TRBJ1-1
CARDLGQGATEAFF
TGTGCCCGAGACCTGGGACAGGGGGCAACTGAAGCTTTCTTT
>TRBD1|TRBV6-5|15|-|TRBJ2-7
CASNTGTAISYEQYF
TGTGCCAGCAACACCGGGACAGCAATCTCCTACGAGCAGTACTTC
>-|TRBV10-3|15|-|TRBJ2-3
CAISRSQESTDTQYF
TGTGCCATCTCTCGATCGCAGGAATCCACAGATACGCAGTATTTT
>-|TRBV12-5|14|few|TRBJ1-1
CASGLEGRLTEAFF
TGTGCTAGTGGTTTGGAGGGGCGCTTAACTGAAGCTTTCTTT
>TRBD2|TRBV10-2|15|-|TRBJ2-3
CASSLGLAGADTQYF
TGCGCCAGCAGCTTGGGACTAGCGGGAGCAGATACGCAGTATTTT
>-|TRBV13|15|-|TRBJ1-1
CASSISRGSDTEAFF
TGTGCCAGCAGCATATCCAGGGGATCGGACACTGAAGCTTTCTTT